These 23 T cell receptor beta chains came from one sample sequenced in a study of beta chain features in type 1 diabetes. Antigen specificity for these receptors is unknown. Of the isolated RNA, all was reverse transcribed, and so the sequenced material was expressed TCRB transcripts. Clones were sequenced by immunoSEQ multiplex PCR, and TCRdb holds only the in-frame ones, with some missing. Of 200,000 to 300,000 clones listed, 11% are singletons. Whole-study results and caveats: Among all four CD4+ subsets, Type 1 diabetes patients had TCRB CDR3s that were moderately but significantly shorter.

Sequenced: naive CD4+ T cells from blood. The receptors originated from a man aged 25 to 40 with type 1 diabetes.

CDR3 sequence: CSVERVRGSTEAFF. As DNA, the CDR3 is TGCAGCGTTGAAAGGGTGCGGGGATCCACTGAAGCTTTCTTT. The chain recombines TRBV29-1 with TRBJ1-1; D is unresolved. CDR1 is SQVTM, CDR2 ANQGSEA, per germline. Trimming took off 2 bases at V and 4 bases at J, with 14 bases between the two ends. The CDR3 length is 14 residues.

Only a few counts were recorded for this clone. The J gene is TRBJ2-7, the V gene TRBV7-2; D perhaps matches TRBD2 (7 bases). The CDR3 is made up of 17 amino acids. The germline V gene has CDR1 SGHTA and CDR2 FQGNSA. The ends were cut back, 1 base at V and 1 base at J, with 17 bases in the middle. As DNA, the CDR3 is TGTGCCAGCAGCTTAGAACCCTCGCGGGGGCGATCCTACGAGCAGTACTTC. It translates to CASSLEPSRGRSYEQYF.

The table lists this clone with a few counts. This chain uses TRBV7-3 with TRBJ2-3, with D perhaps matching TRBD2 (5 bases). The V gene's germline CDR1 is SGHTA and CDR2 FQGTGA. The CDR3 extends over 16 amino acids. The V and J ends lost 5 bases and 0 bases respectively, with 15 bases between them. CDR3 bases: TGTGCCAGCAGCAAGTTCGGGGAGCCTAGCACAGATACGCAGTATTTT. It translates to CASSKFGEPSTDTQYF.

The sample holds a few counts of this clone. V gene TRBV19 combines with J gene TRBJ1-5; possibly TRBD1 for D (5 bases). Germline assignment: CDR1 LNHDA and CDR2 SQIVND (reference sequence). Trimming removed 1 base at V and 7 bases at J, with 14 bases between. The CDR3 extends over 15 amino acids. The CDR3 loop reads CASSIGRGWGQPQHF. CDR3 DNA sequence: TGTGCCAGTAGTATAGGACGAGGTTGGGGCCAGCCCCAGCATTTT.

V usage is TRBV29-1 and J usage is TRBJ2-7; 8 bases align to TRBD1. Germline-derived CDR1 and CDR2 are SQVTM and ANQGSEA. After removal of 6 bases from V and 5 bases from J, the junction contained 15 bases not matched to a gene. This CDR3 is built from 15 residues. CDR3 sequence: CSVEQPRDRKHEQYF. Written as DNA, the CDR3 is TGCAGCGTCGAACAACCCCGGGACAGGAAGCACGAGCAGTACTTC.

Regarding this clone: Other DNA sequences of this sample code for an identical CDR3. The chain links TRBV5-1 to TRBJ1-1; D ambiguous. CDR3 length: 12 residues. V was shortened by 7 bases and J by 1 base, with 8 bases between the two germline ends. CDR1 is SGHRS, CDR2 YFSETQ, per germline. This chain's CDR3 is CASSPGNTEAFF. The CDR3 nucleotides read TGCGCCAGCTCCCCGGGGAACACTGAAGCTTTCTTT.

In this sample, this clone turned up a few times. The V call is TRBV29-1, the J call TRBJ1-1, with D unclear. Germline V gene data show CDR1 as SQVTM and CDR2 as ANQGSEA. Trimming took off 3 bases at V and 0 bases at J, with 8 bases between the two ends. This CDR3 has 13 residues. CDR3 region: CSVEEQMNTEAFF. The CDR3 DNA reads TGCAGCGTTGAGGAACAGATGAACACTGAAGCTTTCTTT.

The rearrangement uses TRBV5-1 and TRBJ2-7; D possibly corresponds to TRBD1 (5 bases). CDR3 length: 14 amino acids. Trimming pared 6 bases from V and 6 bases from J, leaving 19 bases between. Germline assignment: CDR1 SGHRS and CDR2 YFSETQ. The CDR3 DNA follows: TGCGCCAGCAAGAATCGAGACAGCTTTTCCGAGCAGTACTTC. This sequence encodes CASKNRDSFSEQYF.

The rearrangement joins TRBV30 to TRBJ1-1; possible D gene TRBD1, 6 bases. The germline CDR1 and CDR2 sequences are GTSNPN and SVGIG (reference sequence). Trimming cost V 5 bases and J 6 bases, with 19 bases left between them. CDR3 length equals 14 residues. DNA for the CDR3: TGTGCCTGGTACCAGGGGCCACATGCTTCTGAAGCTTTCTTT. Amino acid sequence: CAWYQGPHASEAFF.

The chain uses TRBV30 and TRBJ1-3, with 7 bases aligning to TRBD1. This CDR3 has 12 amino acids. With V trimmed by 5 bases and J by 2 bases, 0 bases remained unmatched. CDR1 is GTSNPN, CDR2 SVGIG, per germline (reference sequence). For the CDR3, the DNA is TGTGCCTGGGGACAGGCTGGAAACACCATATATTTT. It encodes CAWGQAGNTIYF.

In this sample, this clone turned up a few times. The rearrangement links TRBV9 to TRBJ2-5; 13 nucleotides align to TRBD2. This CDR3 comprises 16 residues. Germline V gene lookup returns CDR1 SGDLS and CDR2 YYNGEE. Trimming took 3 bases from V and 4 from J; bases not matched to a gene: 6. CDR3 in amino acids: CASSARTSGGRETQYF. In DNA form, the CDR3 reads TGTGCCAGCAGCGCGAGGACTAGCGGGGGCCGAGAGACCCAGTACTTC. Looking up the rest from reference TRBV9 and TRBJ2-5 gives the full variable domain: DSGVTQTPKHLITATGQRVTLRCSPRSGDLSVYWYQQSLDQGLQFLIQYYNGEERAKGNILERFSAQQFPDLHSELNLSSLELGDSALYFCASSARTSGGRETQYFGPGTRLLVL.

The chain carries TRBV11-2 and TRBJ2-3, with TRBD2 identical over 9 bases. V shed 6 bases and J 2 bases; nucleotides not matched to a gene: 3. Germline CDR1 SGHAT, CDR2 FQNNGV. The CDR3 length is 14 residues. The CDR3 loop reads CASRPGLATDTQYF. The CDR3 nucleotides read TGTGCCAGCAGACCGGGACTAGCCACAGATACGCAGTATTTT.

The genes are TRBV2 and TRBJ2-6, with a tentative D call TRBD1 (6 bases). V was clipped by 2 bases and J by 2 bases, with 10 bases between them. Germline assignment: CDR1 SNHLY and CDR2 FYNNEI. CDR3 size: 16 residues. The CDR3 DNA reads TGTGCCAGCAGTGAAATCCAGGGGCCTGGGGCCAACGTCCTGACTTTC. This sequence encodes CASSEIQGPGANVLTF.

This sequence joins TRBV9 and TRBJ2-3; no definite D call. Germline V gene lookup returns CDR1 SGDLS and CDR2 YYNGEE. The CDR3 extends over 14 amino acids. The V gene lost 4 bases and the J gene lost 0 bases, with 9 bases spanning the gap. The CDR3 nucleotides read TGTGCCAGCAGCCAACAGCAGAGCACAGATACGCAGTATTTT. This translates into CASSQQQSTDTQYF.

The V gene is TRBV4-1, the J gene TRBJ2-5; the D is unclear. CDR1 is MGHRA and CDR2 is YSYEKL in the germline V gene. The V end lost 3 bases, the J end lost 4 bases, and 12 bases lay between the germline ends. The CDR3 contains 14 residues. The CDR3 region is CASSHPPTGETQYF. CDR3 coding DNA: TGCGCCAGCAGCCATCCCCCGACGGGAGAGACCCAGTACTTC.

At least ten counts were recorded for this clone. Other nucleotide sequences in the sample specify the same CDR3. The chain uses TRBV29-1 and TRBJ2-5; TRBD1 matches at 7 bases. The CDR3 is made up of 13 amino acids. Germline V gene lookup returns CDR1 SQVTM and CDR2 ANQGSEA. V lost 6 bases and J lost 2; bases outside the gene matches: 6. The CDR3 region is CSVGRGQQETQYF. DNA for the CDR3: TGCAGCGTGGGAAGGGGACAGCAAGAGACCCAGTACTTC.

The gene calls are TRBV29-1 and TRBJ2-3; possible D gene TRBD2, 6 bases. Looked up from germline, CDR1 is SQVTM and CDR2 is ANQGSEA. V was trimmed by 8 bases and J by 9 bases, leaving 21 bases between them. The length of the CDR3 is 13 residues. CDR3 DNA: TGCAGCACCCACGGGCCGTCTGGGGGGACGCAGTATTTT. Protein product: CSTHGPSGGTQYF.

This clone has a handful of counts. The rearrangement uses TRBV7-2 and TRBJ2-7; possible D gene TRBD2, 6 bases. Trimming cost V 2 bases and J 0 bases, with 11 bases left between them. There are 15 residues in the CDR3. Germline V gene sequence: CDR1 SGHTA, CDR2 FQGNSA. The CDR3 protein is CASSLRRGSSYEQYF. CDR3 DNA sequence: TGTGCCAGCAGCTTACGGCGGGGTAGCTCCTACGAGCAGTACTTC. Filled out from reference TRBV7-2 and TRBJ2-7, the complete variable domain reads GAGVSQSPSNKVTEKGKDVELRCDPISGHTALYWYRQSLGQGLEFLIYFQGNSAPDKSGLPSDRFSAERTGGSVSTLTIQRTQQEDSAVYLCASSLRRGSSYEQYFGPGTRLTVT.

This clone was seen a handful of times. Distinct nucleotide sequences in the sample also encode this CDR3. The J gene is TRBJ2-1, the V gene TRBV7-9, with D tentatively TRBD1 (5 bases). This CDR3 has 12 amino acids. CDR1 is SEHNR and CDR2 is FQNEAQ in the germline V gene (reference sequence). Trimming took 2 bases from V and 6 from J, leaving 5 bases between them. The CDR3 DNA reads TGTGCCAGCAGCTTACAGGGCAATGAGCAGTTCTTC. Amino acid sequence: CASSLQGNEQFF.

The V and J genes are TRBV7-2 and TRBJ1-3; no firm D call. This CDR3 spans 14 amino acids. V lost 4 bases and J 2 bases, leaving 9 bases between the germline ends. CDR1 SGHTA and CDR2 FQGNSA come from the germline V gene. CDR3 nucleotides: TGTGCCAGCAGCTCGGGGAGCACTGGAAACACCATATATTTT. Translation gives CASSSGSTGNTIYF.

V and J are TRBV20-1 and TRBJ2-5, with 7 nucleotides matching TRBD1. The CDR3 sequence is 11 residues long. Germline values: CDR1 DFQATT, CDR2 SNEGSKA (reference sequence). After removal of 6 bases from V and 5 bases from J, the junction contained 3 bases not matched to a gene. Here the CDR3 reads CSAPTGETQYF. CDR3 DNA: TGCAGTGCGCCGACAGGGGAGACCCAGTACTTC.

This clone was seen only a few times. The chain couples TRBV6-6 to TRBJ2-7, with D perhaps TRBD1 (5 bases). This CDR3 comprises 16 residues. CDR1 MNHNY and CDR2 SVGAGI come from the germline V gene (reference sequence). V shed 0 bases and J shed 5 bases, with 17 bases lying between them. CDR3 loop: CASSYSGRVGVHEQYF. In DNA form, the CDR3 reads TGTGCCAGCAGTTACTCTGGCAGGGTAGGTGTCCACGAGCAGTACTTC.

Only a few counts were recorded for this clone. The rearrangement uses TRBV7-9 and TRBJ2-5; TRBD2 agrees at 8 bases. The CDR3 contains 17 residues. Germline assignment: CDR1 SEHNR and CDR2 FQNEAQ (reference sequence). The V segment lost 3 bases and the J segment 3 bases; nucleotides outside the gene matches: 12. The CDR3 nucleotides are TGTGCCAGCAGCTTTAACCTGGGACTAGAGGGGAAAGAGACCCAGTACTTC. Amino acids: CASSFNLGLEGKETQYF. The variable domain in full, completed from reference TRBV7-9 and TRBJ2-5, reads DTGVSQNPRHKITKRGQNVTFRCDPISEHNRLYWYRQTLGQGPEFLTYFQNEAQLEKSRLLSDRFSAERPKGSFSTLEIQRTEQGDSAMYLCASSFNLGLEGKETQYFGPGTRLLVL.